This T cell receptor (beta chain) was sequenced in a study of blood T cells in healthy people across ages. Then a second PCR, running about 6 to 12 cycles, was carried out with a sample-barcoded 5' primer and a J-beta primer mix. TCRdb re-analysed the 5' RACE reads in MiXCR, keeping a single row per CDR3 protein. Altogether more than 650,000 distinct CDR3 sequences are present, under 30% being singletons, with the ten largest covering around 2.9%. V was shortened by 3 bases and J by 8 bases, with 13 bases between the two germline ends. There are 13 residues in the CDR3. Germline lookup yields CDR1 SGHAT and CDR2 FQNNGV. The sample also formed part of further work on T cells of mothers and their children. As that study records: The extracted RNA was employed in its entirety for cDNA synthesis, at roughly 1.5 ug per 15 ul. Maternal samples each gave over 9 million TCR beta CDR3 reads, and child samples about 3 million each.

The specimen sequenced was blood. This receptor was identified in a boy aged 5-17 years in good health. The chain links TRBV11-2 to TRBJ1-1; D uncertain. Here the CDR3 DNA reads TGTGCCAGCAGCTTCGACGGTCCTAGGGAAGCTTTCTTT. This sequence encodes CASSFDGPREAFF.